What follows are 29 T cell receptor beta chains derived from one specimen sequenced in a study of blood T cell repertoires in COVID-19. Sequencing was performed with immunoSEQ multiplex PCR; in TCRdb, only in-frame clones are kept and a portion is missing. This table holds about 84,000 clones, 75% to 85% found once. Specimen: peripheral blood. These receptors came from a woman aged 80 or over with acute or convalescent COVID-19.

This sequence joins TRBV7-2 and TRBJ2-6, with 7 positions matching TRBD1. J gave up 4 bases and V 3 bases, and 6 bases lay outside the gene matches. The CDR3 contains 16 residues. Germline V gene sequence: CDR1 SGHTA, CDR2 FQGNSA. CDR3 protein: CASSFQTGFGANVLTF. In nucleotides, the CDR3 is TGTGCCAGCAGCTTTCAGACAGGGTTCGGGGCCAACGTCCTGACTTTC.

This clone was observed once. The V gene is TRBV18, the J gene TRBJ1-2; 8 nucleotides match TRBD1. The junction had 9 bases not matched to a gene; V was cut back by 5 bases and J by 4 bases. The CDR3 covers 15 residues. Per the germline V gene, CDR1 is KGHSH and CDR2 is LQKENI. CDR3 loop: CASSSVGQGSYGYTF. The CDR3 coding sequence is TGTGCCAGCTCATCCGTTGGACAGGGAAGCTATGGCTACACCTTC.

V gene TRBV11-2 combines with J gene TRBJ2-3, with TRBD1 matching over 7 bases. Germline CDR1 SGHAT, CDR2 FQNNGV. The CDR3 runs 15 residues. J gave up 2 bases and V 5 bases, and 7 bases lay outside the gene matches. CDR3 region: CASSHRDSNTDTQYF. The CDR3 DNA reads as TGTGCCAGCAGCCACCGGGACAGCAACACAGATACGCAGTATTTT.

The V gene is TRBV4-3, the J gene TRBJ2-3; 9 bases fit TRBD1. The CDR3 totals 16 residues. The V gene end was trimmed by 4 bases and the J gene end by 0 bases; junction bases not matched to a gene: 5. Germline assignment: CDR1 LGHNA and CDR2 YSLEER. CDR3 nucleotide sequence: TGCGCCAGCAGCCCCAACAGGGGGCAAAGCACAGATACGCAGTATTTT. Amino acid sequence: CASSPNRGQSTDTQYF.

CDR3 bases: TGTGCCAGCGGACTTAGCTCCTACAATGAGCAGTTCTTC. Protein product: CASGLSSYNEQFF. The chain links TRBV19 to TRBJ2-1; D is possibly TRBD2 (5 bases). CDR1 is LNHDA and CDR2 is SQIVND in the germline V gene (reference sequence). The CDR3 length is 13 residues. V gave up 9 bases and J gave up 0 bases, with 9 bases separating them.

The V gene is TRBV4-2, the J gene TRBJ2-5; D not certain. This CDR3 spans 13 amino acids. V was trimmed by 0 bases and J by 5 bases, leaving 7 bases between them. Germline V gene sequence: CDR1 LGHNA, CDR2 YNFKEQ. DNA for the CDR3: TGTGCCAGCAGCCAAGATATAGAGGAGACCCAGTACTTC. Translating gives CASSQDIEETQYF.

There are a few counts of this clone. The rearrangement joins TRBV29-1 to TRBJ2-7; D is ambiguous. Per germline, CDR1 SQVTM and CDR2 ANQGSEA. CDR3 size: 12 residues. V dropped 3 bases and J dropped 3 bases, with 9 bases sitting between them. The CDR3 nucleotides are TGCAGCGTTGAGTCAGGATACTACGAGCAGTACTTC. Amino acids: CSVESGYYEQYF.

V and J are TRBV5-1 and TRBJ1-4; D may be TRBD1 (5 bases). The V gene's germline CDR1 is SGHRS and CDR2 YFSETQ. This CDR3 contains 15 residues. Trimming removed 1 base from V and 8 bases from J, with 15 bases in between. In DNA form, the CDR3 reads TGCGCCAGCAGCTTGTTGGGCTTCTCAGGGGAAAAACTGTTTTTT. Protein product: CASSLLGFSGEKLFF.

The CDR3 spells CASSLQDTDTEAFF. As DNA, the CDR3 is TGCGCCAGCAGCTTACAGGATACGGACACTGAAGCTTTCTTT. The chain links TRBV5-1 to TRBJ1-1, with D perhaps TRBD1 (5 bases). This CDR3 has 14 amino acids. Germline V gene data show CDR1 as SGHRS and CDR2 as YFSETQ. The V end was cut by 2 bases, the J end by 3 bases, with 11 bases between.

J is TRBJ2-6 and V is TRBV6-5, with D tentatively TRBD2 (5 bases). V was shortened by 6 bases and J by 2 bases, with 11 bases between the two germline ends. The CDR3 spans 15 residues. The V gene's germline CDR1 is MNHEY and CDR2 SVGAGI. The CDR3 DNA sequence: TGTGCCAGCAGGGCGGGCGGCACTGGGGCCAACGTCCTGACTTTC. Translated: CASRAGGTGANVLTF.

V usage is TRBV20-1 and J usage is TRBJ2-1; the match to TRBD1 covers 11 bases. The germline gives CDR1 DFQATT, CDR2 SNEGSKA (reference sequence). This CDR3 contains 14 residues. The V and J ends lost 3 bases and 7 bases, in that order; junction bases with no gene match: 5. DNA for the CDR3: TGCAGTGCTAGTAGGACAGGGGGCTTAAATGAGCAGTTCTTC. Encoded protein: CSASRTGGLNEQFF.

The rearrangement joins TRBV2 to TRBJ2-5; the match to TRBD1 covers 10 bases. The CDR3 has 13 amino acids. Germline CDR1 reads SNHLY; CDR2 reads FYNNEI. After removal of 8 bases from V and 7 bases from J, the junction contained 7 bases not matched to a gene. The DNA for the CDR3 is TGTGCCAGCGGGGACAGGGGCGGCGGGACCCAGTACTTC. This translates into CASGDRGGGTQYF.

The chain joins TRBV11-2 to TRBJ2-7, with a possible D match to TRBD2 (6 bases). Germline V gene sequence: CDR1 SGHAT, CDR2 FQNNGV. This CDR3 is built from 14 residues. V was shortened by 4 bases and J by 2 bases, with 12 bases between the two germline ends. In DNA form, the CDR3 reads TGTGCCAGCAGCTCGGACTATGTGGCCTACGAGCAGTACTTC. Its protein product is CASSSDYVAYEQYF.

The CDR3 region is CATQARLTTNEKLFF. CDR3 coding DNA: TGTGCTACACAGGCACGGCTAACAACTAATGAAAAACTGTTTTTT. The chain combines TRBV6-5 with TRBJ1-4; D might be TRBD1 (5 bases). The CDR3 contains 15 residues. Germline CDR1 reads MNHEY; CDR2 reads SVGAGI.

About this clone itself: At one end, the junction sequence differs from germline, possibly due to a read error. This chain links TRBV7-9 with TRBJ2-3, with 9 bases that match TRBD2. The germline CDR1 and CDR2 sequences are SEHNR and FQNEAQ (reference sequence). The CDR3 extends over 13 amino acids. This CDR3 reads CASSFTTGTSSSF. The DNA for the CDR3 is TGTGCCAGCAGCTTTACCACCGGGACTAGCTCCTCTTTT.

This clone was counted a few times. The CDR3 loop is CATKGGGGTNEKLFF. The DNA of the CDR3 is TGTGCCACCAAAGGCGGGGGGGGCACTAATGAAAAACTGTTTTTT. The rearrangement links TRBV15 to TRBJ1-4; a possible D gene is TRBD1 (6 bases). The CDR3 extends over 15 amino acids. V was trimmed by 7 bases and J by 2 bases, leaving 14 bases between them. The germline gives CDR1 LNHNV, CDR2 YYDKDF (reference sequence).

In the case of this clone: The same CDR3 arises from other DNA sequences in this sample as well. This chain connects TRBV5-1 to TRBJ2-3; TRBD2 is a possible D gene (5 bases). Trimming shortened V by 0 bases and J by 2 bases, and 10 bases separated the two germline ends. The CDR3 is 15 residues long. Germline V gene lookup returns CDR1 SGHRS and CDR2 YFSETQ. CDR3 bases: TGCGCCAGCAGCTTGGGAGGGCAGCTCACAGATACGCAGTATTTT. This sequence encodes CASSLGGQLTDTQYF.

V and J are TRBV5-4 and TRBJ1-2; D gene ambiguous. The length of the CDR3 is 12 residues. Between the trimmed V and J ends, which lost 0 bases and 7 bases, there was a span of 7 bases. Germline assignment: CDR1 SGHNT and CDR2 YYREEE (reference sequence). The CDR3 sequence: CASSLAGGGYTF. In DNA, the CDR3 is TGTGCCAGCAGCTTGGCGGGTGGTGGCTACACCTTC.

The V call is TRBV7-3, the J call TRBJ2-7; tentative D call: TRBD2 (5 bases). The V end was cut by 1 base, the J end by 0 bases, with 10 bases between. Germline lookup yields CDR1 SGHTA and CDR2 FQGTGA. This CDR3 region has 15 residues. Written as DNA, the CDR3 is TGTGCCAGCAGCTTAAGCGGGTTGGGCTCCTACGAGCAGTACTTC. This codes for CASSLSGLGSYEQYF.

V and J are TRBV5-4 and TRBJ2-5, with 9 bases matching TRBD1. J lost 1 base, V lost 5 bases, and 6 bases had no gene match. CDR1 and CDR2 from the germline V gene are SGHNT and YYREEE (reference sequence). This CDR3 comprises 15 residues. CDR3 region: CASRTGGRSQETQYF. DNA for the CDR3: TGTGCCAGCAGGACAGGGGGACGTAGCCAAGAGACCCAGTACTTC.

This sequence joins TRBV15 and TRBJ2-7; weak D call: TRBD1 (6 bases). This CDR3 region has 15 residues. V was clipped by 6 bases and J by 5 bases, with 20 bases between them. Germline assignment: CDR1 LNHNV and CDR2 YYDKDF (reference sequence). The CDR3 protein is CATSNYPGASNEQYF. Here the CDR3 DNA reads TGTGCCACCAGTAATTACCCAGGGGCAAGTAACGAGCAGTACTTC. Full variable domain (missing parts from reference TRBV15 and TRBJ2-7): DAMVIQNPRYQVTQFGKPVTLSCSQTLNHNVMYWYQQKSSQAPKLLFHYYDKDFNNEADTPDNFQSRRPNTSFCFLDIRSPGLGDTAMYLCATSNYPGASNEQYFGPGTRLTVT.

The V and J genes are TRBV7-9 and TRBJ1-4; TRBD1 matches at 7 bases. The CDR3 has 15 amino acids. CDR1 and CDR2 (germline): SEHNR, FQNEAQ (reference sequence). After removal of 2 bases from V and 4 bases from J, the junction contained 4 bases not matched to a gene. The CDR3 protein is CASSLMGQSNEKLFF. The CDR3 coding sequence is TGTGCCAGCAGCTTAATGGGACAGAGTAATGAAAAACTGTTTTTT.

This chain connects TRBV18 to TRBJ2-7; 10 nucleotides agree with TRBD1. The CDR3 totals 14 residues. Germline CDR1 reads KGHSH; CDR2 reads LQKENI. V trimming: 3 bases; J trimming: 5 bases; junction bases outside the gene matches: 4. CDR3 amino acids: CASSPTGGSDEQYF. Written as DNA, the CDR3 is TGTGCCAGCTCACCGACAGGGGGCTCTGACGAGCAGTACTTC. Drawing the rest from reference TRBV18 and TRBJ2-7, the complete variable domain is NAGVMQNPRHLVRRRGQEARLRCSPMKGHSHVYWYRQLPEEGLKFMVYLQKENIIDESGMPKERFSAEFPKEGPSILRIQQVVRGDSAAYFCASSPTGGSDEQYFGPGTRLTVT.

The J gene is TRBJ2-4, the V gene TRBV6-5; D perhaps matches TRBD1 (6 bases). This CDR3 is 14 amino acids long. The germline CDR1 and CDR2 sequences are MNHEY and SVGAGI. Deletions cut 4 bases from V and 4 bases from J, with 11 bases between. The CDR3 spells CASSLTGTKNIQYF. The CDR3 bases are TGTGCCAGCAGTTTAACAGGGACAAAAAACATTCAGTACTTC.

The chain couples TRBV6-4 to TRBJ2-1, with 16 bases aligning to TRBD2. Per germline, CDR1 MRHNA and CDR2 SNTAGT. V shed 2 bases and J 14 bases; nucleotides not matched to a gene: 6. The CDR3 totals 15 residues. The CDR3 spells CASSDEGLAGGKKFF. The CDR3 region has the DNA TGTGCCAGCAGTGACGAGGGACTAGCGGGAGGGAAGAAGTTCTTC.

CDR3 region: CASGTVYSNQPQHF. The CDR3 coding sequence is TGTGCCAGCGGGACAGTATATAGCAATCAGCCCCAGCATTTT. This chain connects TRBV28 to TRBJ1-5, with 7 bases lining up with TRBD1. Trimming cost V 8 bases and J 0 bases; bases outside gene matches: 4. The germline CDR1 and CDR2 sequences are MDHEN and SYDVKM. The CDR3 sequence is 14 residues long. Variable domain in full (rest from reference TRBV28 and TRBJ1-5): DVKVTQSSRYLVKRTGEKVFLECVQDMDHENMFWYRQDPGLGLRLIYFSYDVKMKEKGDIPEGYSVSREKKERFSLILESASTNQTSMYLCASGTVYSNQPQHFGDGTRLSIL.

The chain is built from TRBV6-6 and TRBJ1-6, with 12 bases matching TRBD1. This CDR3 has 15 residues. Losses at the gene ends were 2 bases for V and 14 bases for J; bases not matched to a gene: 7. CDR1 and CDR2 from the germline V gene are MNHNY and SVGAGI (reference sequence). CDR3 sequence: CASSYGGQGAAALHF. In DNA form, the CDR3 reads TGTGCCAGCAGTTACGGGGGACAGGGGGCTGCGGCCCTCCACTTT.

J is TRBJ1-6 and V is TRBV7-2; TRBD1 agrees at 10 bases. Germline V gene lookup returns CDR1 SGHTA and CDR2 FQGNSA. Germline trimming cut 6 bases from V and 10 bases from J; bases unmatched to any gene: 6. The CDR3 is 14 amino acids. The DNA of the CDR3 is TGTGCCAGCAGATCCGGGACAGGGGCCTCACCCCTCCACTTT. Translation gives CASRSGTGASPLHF.

The chain links TRBV11-3 to TRBJ2-1; 12 bases agree with TRBD2. This CDR3 is built from 14 residues. V shed 3 bases, J shed 7 bases, and the junction held 1 base outside the gene matches. CDR1 SGHNT and CDR2 YENEEA come from the germline V gene. The CDR3: CASSLGLAGNEQFF. As DNA, the CDR3 is TGTGCCAGCAGCTTGGGACTAGCGGGTAATGAGCAGTTCTTC.